The 18 T cell receptor beta chains in this list originate from one sample, sequenced in a study of cytomegalovirus exposure and HLA in healthy donors. The study ran its PCR with 60 Vbeta and 13 Jbeta primers. Repertoires were generated with immunoSEQ multiplex PCR, while TCRdb's copy carries only in-frame clones and drops some. The repertoire consists of about 180,000 clones, with roughly 75% occurring once and the leading ten covering about 1.9%. Material: PBMCs. These receptor sequences come from a woman aged 25 to 39 in good health and CMV-seronegative.

This rearrangement joins TRBV4-2 to TRBJ1-2; no firm D call. The germline V and J ends were trimmed by 1 base and 3 bases, with 9 bases remaining between them. The CDR3 is made up of 14 amino acids. The germline V gene has CDR1 LGHNA and CDR2 YNFKEQ. The CDR3 DNA reads as TGTGCCAGCAGCCAAGTAACCCGGGACTATGGCTACACCTTC. It encodes CASSQVTRDYGYTF.

This chain joins TRBV11-2 and TRBJ2-3; D perhaps matches TRBD2 (6 bases). Trimming took off 3 bases at V and 1 base at J, with 8 bases between the two ends. Germline V gene lookup returns CDR1 SGHAT and CDR2 FQNNGV. The CDR3 runs 14 residues. CDR3 amino acids: CASSFSGGTDTQYF. In nucleotides, the CDR3 is TGTGCCAGCAGCTTCTCGGGGGGCACAGATACGCAGTATTTT.

This clone came up once. The chain is built from TRBV12-2 and TRBJ2-2; the table's TRBD1 call for D was not verified on the DNA. TRBV12-2 corresponds to a pseudogene. The CDR3 extends over 15 amino acids. The CDR3 loop reads CASRLEQGDTGELFF. CDR3 coding DNA: TGTGCAAGTCGCTTAGAACAGGGGGACACCGGGGAGCTGTTTTTT.

The chain recombines TRBV2 with TRBJ2-7; 7 bases align to TRBD1. The CDR3 totals 14 residues. Germline values: CDR1 SNHLY, CDR2 FYNNEI. Trimming cost V 4 bases and J 2 bases; bases outside gene matches: 5. CDR3 nucleotides: TGTGCCAGCAGTGTGTGGCAGGGGGCCTACGAGCAGTACTTC. It codes for CASSVWQGAYEQYF.

The rearrangement uses TRBV9 and TRBJ2-6; D call uncertain. The V gene lost 0 bases and the J gene lost 2 bases, with 6 bases spanning the gap. Germline CDR1 SGDLS, CDR2 YYNGEE. This CDR3 spans 15 amino acids. CDR3 coding DNA: TGTGCCAGCAGCGTAGGTGGCCCTGGGGCCAACGTCCTGACTTTC. Translating gives CASSVGGPGANVLTF.

This clone has only one observation. V is TRBV9 and J is TRBJ2-7, with a weak D call TRBD1 (6 bases). The CDR3 contains 15 residues. Germline CDR1 and CDR2: SGDLS and YYNGEE. Trimming left V 0 bases short and J 2 bases short, with 12 bases between. The CDR3 loop is CASSVEEGQTYEQYF. In DNA form, the CDR3 reads TGTGCCAGCAGCGTAGAAGAGGGACAAACCTACGAGCAGTACTTC. The complete variable domain, with remaining parts taken from reference TRBV9 and TRBJ2-7, reads DSGVTQTPKHLITATGQRVTLRCSPRSGDLSVYWYQQSLDQGLQFLIQYYNGEERAKGNILERFSAQQFPDLHSELNLSSLELGDSALYFCASSVEEGQTYEQYFGPGTRLTVT.

This clone was detected only a few times. This chain joins TRBV7-6 and TRBJ2-3; D uncertain. CDR3 length equals 13 residues. The ends were cut back, 4 bases at V and 8 bases at J, with 13 bases in the middle. Germline CDR1 SGHVS, CDR2 FNYEAQ. The CDR3 DNA sequence: TGTGCCAGCAGCTACGACGGTCCGGGTACGCAGTATTTT. Translated: CASSYDGPGTQYF. The full variable domain, its missing parts supplied by reference TRBV7-6 and TRBJ2-3, is GAGVSQSPRYKVTKRGQDVALRCDPISGHVSLYWYRQALGQGPEFLTYFNYEAQQDKSGLPNDRFSAERPEGSISTLTIQRTEQRDSAMYRCASSYDGPGTQYFGPGTRLTVL.

This rearrangement joins TRBV7-3 to TRBJ1-2, with D uncertain. Trimming removed 1 base from V and 7 bases from J, with 10 bases in between. CDR3 length equals 13 residues. The V gene's germline CDR1 is SGHTA and CDR2 FQGTGA. CDR3 region: CASSLIASGGYTF. The CDR3 nucleotides are TGTGCCAGCAGCTTAATTGCTTCCGGTGGCTACACCTTC.

This clone was counted only a few times. The CDR3 DNA reads TGTGCCAGTAGTATACGAGGGCAGTTATCTGGAAACACCATATATTTT. Translation gives CASSIRGQLSGNTIYF. The chain combines TRBV19 with TRBJ1-3; D ambiguous. Trimming took off 2 bases at V and 1 base at J, with 12 bases between the two ends. Germline V gives CDR1 LNHDA, CDR2 SQIVND (reference sequence). This CDR3 contains 16 residues. The full variable domain, with the rest looked up from reference TRBV19 and TRBJ1-3, is DGGITQSPKYLFRKEGQNVTLSCEQNLNHDAMYWYRQDPGQGLRLIYYSQIVNDFQKGDIAEGYSVSREKKESFPLTVTSAQKNPTAFYLCASSIRGQLSGNTIYFGEGSWLTVV.

The chain carries TRBV6-1 and TRBJ2-2, with D maybe TRBD1 (5 bases). Trimming removed 1 base from V and 1 base from J, with 7 bases in between. Germline CDR1 reads MNHNS; CDR2 reads SASEGT. The CDR3 is 15 residues long. DNA for the CDR3: TGTGCCAGCAGTGAAGAAACAGGGAACACCGGGGAGCTGTTTTTT. It is translated as CASSEETGNTGELFF.

This clone was detected a few times. This chain links TRBV7-2 with TRBJ2-1, with 13 positions matching TRBD2. Germline assignment: CDR1 SGHTA and CDR2 FQGNSA. The trim removed 2 bases at V and 7 bases at J, leaving 11 bases unmatched. The CDR3 consists of 18 residues. CDR3 amino acids: CASSLIGLLAGGPNEQFF. In DNA form, the CDR3 reads TGTGCCAGCAGCTTAATCGGCCTACTAGCGGGGGGGCCTAATGAGCAGTTCTTC.

The chain carries TRBV10-1 and TRBJ2-7; D may be TRBD1 (6 bases). The CDR3 covers 13 residues. Germline V CDR1 and CDR2: WNHNN, SYGVQD (reference sequence). Trimming took off 2 bases at V and 1 base at J, with 6 bases between the two ends. The CDR3, as DNA: TGCGCCAGCAGTGAGGACAGGTCCTACGAGCAGTACTTC. It translates to CASSEDRSYEQYF.

V is TRBV15 and J is TRBJ2-2; 9 bases agree with TRBD1. Germline CDR1 reads LNHNV; CDR2 reads YYDKDF (reference sequence). The length of the CDR3 is 17 residues. The J segment lost 1 base and the V segment lost 3 bases, leaving 6 bases of the junction unmatched. As DNA, the CDR3 is TGTGCCACCAGCAGGGATCCGGGACAGGGGAACACCGGGGAGCTGTTTTTT. Protein sequence: CATSRDPGQGNTGELFF.

This clone was counted between two and nine times. The gene calls are TRBV4-1 and TRBJ2-1; TRBD1 matches 11 bases. The J segment lost 6 bases and the V segment lost 5 bases, leaving 6 bases of the junction unmatched. The CDR3 consists of 15 residues. Germline loops: CDR1 MGHRA, CDR2 YSYEKL. The CDR3 nucleotides read TGCGCCAGCAGCGCCGGACAGGGGGCAGTCAATGAGCAGTTCTTC. Protein: CASSAGQGAVNEQFF.

The rearrangement links TRBV6-6 to TRBJ1-1; no clear D. Looked up from germline, CDR1 is MNHNY and CDR2 is SVGAGI (reference sequence). The CDR3 sequence is 15 residues long. Deletions cut 0 bases from V and 1 base from J, with 9 bases between. The CDR3 reads CASSYSFGSNTEAFF. The DNA for the CDR3 is TGTGCCAGCAGTTACTCCTTCGGTTCGAACACTGAAGCTTTCTTT.

J is TRBJ1-1 and V is TRBV30; TRBD1 matches at 9 bases. CDR1 GTSNPN and CDR2 SVGIG come from the germline V gene (reference sequence). Unmatched junction bases numbered 3, after V lost 1 base and J lost 9 bases. This CDR3 region has 12 residues. For the CDR3, the DNA is TGTGCCTGGAGTGCAGGGACAGGGAAAGCTTTCTTT. This translates into CAWSAGTGKAFF.

The genes are TRBV4-1 and TRBJ2-5; tentatively, D is TRBD2 (6 bases). The closer fit of TRBJ2-7 to the DNA end suggests the J call may be wrong. The length of the CDR3 is 15 residues. Germline lookup yields CDR1 MGHRA and CDR2 YSYEKL. The CDR3 sequence: CASSQIQRADYEQYF. Here the CDR3 DNA reads TGCGCCAGCAGCCAAATTCAGCGGGCGGACTACGAGCAGTACTTC.

The chain is built from TRBV7-2 and TRBJ2-4; 8 positions agree with TRBD2. Germline V lookup: CDR1 SGHTA, CDR2 FQGNSA. Unmatched junction bases numbered 6, after V lost 1 base and J lost 4 bases. This CDR3 spans 16 amino acids. This chain's CDR3 is CASSLGPSGHKNIQYF. For the CDR3, the DNA is TGTGCCAGCAGCTTAGGGCCTAGCGGGCATAAAAACATTCAGTACTTC.